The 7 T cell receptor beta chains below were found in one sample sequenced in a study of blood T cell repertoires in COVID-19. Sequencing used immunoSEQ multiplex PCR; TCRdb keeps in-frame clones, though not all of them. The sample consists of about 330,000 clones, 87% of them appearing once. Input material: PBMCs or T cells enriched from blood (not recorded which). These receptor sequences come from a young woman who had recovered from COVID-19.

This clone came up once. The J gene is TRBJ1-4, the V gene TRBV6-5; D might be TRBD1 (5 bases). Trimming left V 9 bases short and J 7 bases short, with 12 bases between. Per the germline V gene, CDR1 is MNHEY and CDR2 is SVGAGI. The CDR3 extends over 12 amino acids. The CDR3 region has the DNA TGTGCCAGTGGCAGGGAGGGTGAAAAACTGTTTTTT. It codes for CASGREGEKLFF.

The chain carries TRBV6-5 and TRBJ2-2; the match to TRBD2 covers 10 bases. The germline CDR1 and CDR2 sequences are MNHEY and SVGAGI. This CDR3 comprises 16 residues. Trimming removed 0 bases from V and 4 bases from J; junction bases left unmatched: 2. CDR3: CASSYSLAGVTGELFF. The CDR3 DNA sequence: TGTGCCAGCAGTTACTCCCTAGCGGGGGTCACCGGGGAGCTGTTTTTT.

This chain's CDR3 is CASSEAGGLEKLFF. DNA for the CDR3: TGTGCCAGCAGCGAGGCAGGGGGCCTTGAAAAACTGTTTTTT. The genes are TRBV5-5 and TRBJ1-4; TRBD1 agrees at 8 bases. CDR1 and CDR2 from the germline V gene are SGHKS and YYEKEE (reference sequence). The trim removed 4 bases at V and 7 bases at J, leaving 6 bases unmatched. There are 14 residues in the CDR3.

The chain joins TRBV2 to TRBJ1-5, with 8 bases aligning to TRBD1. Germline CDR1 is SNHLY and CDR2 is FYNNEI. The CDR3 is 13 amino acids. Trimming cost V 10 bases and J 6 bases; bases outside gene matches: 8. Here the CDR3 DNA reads TGTGCCACCTCAGCTCAGGGGGCTCAGCCCCAGCATTTT. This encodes CATSAQGAQPQHF.

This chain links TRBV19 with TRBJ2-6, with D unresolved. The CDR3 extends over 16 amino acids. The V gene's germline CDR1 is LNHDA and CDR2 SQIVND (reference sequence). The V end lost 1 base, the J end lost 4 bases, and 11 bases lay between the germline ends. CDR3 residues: CASSIVSTVGANVLTF. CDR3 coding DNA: TGTGCCAGTAGTATAGTCTCGACTGTCGGGGCCAACGTCCTGACTTTC.

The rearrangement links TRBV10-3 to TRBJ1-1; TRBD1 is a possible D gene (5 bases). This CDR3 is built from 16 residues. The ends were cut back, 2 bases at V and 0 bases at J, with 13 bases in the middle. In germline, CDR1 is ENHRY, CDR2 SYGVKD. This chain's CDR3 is CAISERQLLMNTEAFF. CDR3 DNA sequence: TGTGCCATCAGTGAGCGACAGCTCTTAATGAACACTGAAGCTTTCTTT.

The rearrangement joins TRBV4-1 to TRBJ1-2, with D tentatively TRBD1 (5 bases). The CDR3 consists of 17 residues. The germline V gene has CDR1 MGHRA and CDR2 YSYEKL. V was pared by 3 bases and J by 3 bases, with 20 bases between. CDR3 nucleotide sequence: TGCGCCAGCAGCCAGGTCCCCTGGCGGGAAGGGGACTATGGCTACACCTTC. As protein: CASSQVPWREGDYGYTF.